The present entry profiles one T cell receptor beta chain with its context. The target antigen is unknown. Different DNA sequences within this sample yield the same CDR3. Sequencing used immunoSEQ multiplex PCR; TCRdb keeps in-frame clones, though not all of them. This repertoire shows about 660,000 clones, around 67% found once; its top ten account for 1.5% to 2%. V gave up 3 bases and J gave up 0 bases, with 9 bases separating them. From germline, CDR1 is MDHEN and CDR2 SYDVKM. This CDR3 region has 15 residues. The entry originates in a study of shared clonotypes between healthy human individuals. About the research overall: The donor group consisted of a couple of women and a few men, aged 18 to 49.

General study points: A few donors shared around 5.1% of their naive CD4 clonotypes. Blood was the only sampled material, and tissue repertoires likely differ.

Sequences were obtained from memory CD4+ T cells sorted from blood. Subset defined: CD45RA-negative fraction. This chain joins TRBV28 and TRBJ1-5; D gene uncertain. This sequence was found in a woman aged 25 to 45 in good health. DNA for the CDR3: TGTGCCAGCAGTTTCGGGCAGCATAGCAATCAGCCCCAGCATTTT. It specifies CASSFGQHSNQPQHF.